The entry that follows covers one T cell receptor (beta chain) sequence. The assay was immunoSEQ multiplex PCR, and TCRdb's table has in-frame clones only and misses some. The sample contains tens of thousands of clones, roughly nine tenths of which appear only once. The data are from a study of T cell changes during pregnancy in multiple sclerosis. V shed 0 bases and J shed 3 bases, with 5 bases lying between them. Germline loops: CDR1 ENHRY, CDR2 SYGVKD. The CDR3 totals 13 residues. This chain uses TRBV10-3 with TRBJ1-1, with TRBD1 as a possible D gene (5 bases). The sequence derives from a female donor in good health, enrolled as a control in a pregnancy study. The input for sequencing was peripheral blood, taken in the third trimester of pregnancy. The CDR3 nucleotides are TGTGCCATCAGTGAGTCGACAGACACTGAAGCTTTCTTT. This codes for CAISESTDTEAFF.